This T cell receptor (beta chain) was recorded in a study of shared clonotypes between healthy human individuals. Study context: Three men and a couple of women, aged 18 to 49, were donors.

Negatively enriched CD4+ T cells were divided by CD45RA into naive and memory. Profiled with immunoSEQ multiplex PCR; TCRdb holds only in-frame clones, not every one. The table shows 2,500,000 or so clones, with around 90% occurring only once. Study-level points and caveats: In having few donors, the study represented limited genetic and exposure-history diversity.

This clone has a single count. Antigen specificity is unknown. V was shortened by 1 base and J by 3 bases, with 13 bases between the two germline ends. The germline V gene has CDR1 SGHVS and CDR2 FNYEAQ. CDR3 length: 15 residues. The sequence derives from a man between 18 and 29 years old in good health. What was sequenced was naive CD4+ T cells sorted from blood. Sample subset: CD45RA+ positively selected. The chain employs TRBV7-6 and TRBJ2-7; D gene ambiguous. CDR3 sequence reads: CASSLGGVTHYEQYF. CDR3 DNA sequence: TGTGCCAGCAGCTTAGGTGGCGTCACCCACTACGAGCAGTACTTC.